The 32 T cell receptor beta chains given below trace back to one sample, sequenced in a study of metastatic and nonmetastatic thyroid tumors. Patients had received no treatment of any kind before thyroid surgery. Through MiXCR, TCRdb re-clonotyped the PCR reads. The table shows about 20,000 clones, with 18% occurring only once. The specimen was adjacent normal tissue. These receptors were obtained from a male donor with papillary thyroid cancer or a benign thyroid nodule (not recorded which). Some clones in this sample may be carry-over from other donors' samples.

This clone was found many times. A junction end diverges from the germline sequence, so it may reflect a read error. This rearrangement joins TRBV7-7 to TRBJ2-1; weak D call: TRBD1 (6 bases). The CDR3 runs 16 residues. Germline lookup yields CDR1 SSHAT and CDR2 FNYEAQ (reference sequence). The CDR3: CASSLGGPSSYNEQFF. The CDR3 nucleotides read TGTGCTAGCAGCTTAGGGGGTCCTAGCTCCTACAATGAGCAGTTCTTC.

This clone appeared a single time. The chain couples TRBV5-6 to TRBJ2-7; D may be TRBD1 or TRBD2 (5 bases each). Looked up from germline, CDR1 is SGHDT and CDR2 is YYEEEE. The CDR3 covers 13 residues. CDR3 region: CASSLWGTSEHYV. The CDR3 coding sequence is TGTGCCAGCAGCTTGTGGGGGACGAGCGAGCATTACGTC.

The sample holds many counts of this clone. Other nucleotide sequences from this sample produce the same CDR3. The chain carries TRBV2 and TRBJ1-2; D gene uncertain. The CDR3 has 13 residues. The germline V and J ends were trimmed by 6 bases and 3 bases, with 11 bases remaining between them. Germline lookup yields CDR1 SNHLY and CDR2 FYNNEI. The DNA for the CDR3 is TGTGCCAGCAGGGAAATCAGTTACTATGGCTACACCTTC. Translating gives CASREISYYGYTF.

This clone is medium-sized by share. V is TRBV5-1 and J is TRBJ2-3; D assignment may be TRBD1 or TRBD2 (6 bases each). The germline V gene has CDR1 SGHRS and CDR2 YFSETQ. This CDR3 has 16 residues. V lost 4 bases to trimming and J lost 0 bases, with 15 bases between them. The CDR3 protein is CASSLLWGASTDTQYF. CDR3 nucleotides: TGCGCCAGCAGCCTTCTTTGGGGGGCAAGCACAGATACGCAGTATTTT.

This clone was seen at least ten times. The chain has TRBV2 and TRBJ2-1; D remains unclear. Germline CDR1 is SNHLY and CDR2 is FYNNEI. Deletions cut 4 bases from V and 4 bases from J, with 14 bases between. The CDR3 length is 15 residues. The CDR3 protein is CASSGTVLGYNEQFF. The DNA of the CDR3 is TGTGCCAGCAGTGGCACGGTATTAGGTTACAATGAGCAGTTCTTC. Full variable domain (outside the CDR3, taken from reference TRBV2 and TRBJ2-1): EPEVTQTPSHQVTQMGQEVILRCVPISNHLYFYWYRQILGQKVEFLVSFYNNEISEKSEIFDDQFSVERPDGSNFTLKIRSTKLEDSAMYFCASSGTVLGYNEQFFGPGTRLTVL.

This clone was observed many times. The V and J genes are TRBV7-8 and TRBJ2-2, with 11 bases identical to TRBD2. In germline, CDR1 is SGHVS, CDR2 FQNEAQ. CDR3 length equals 21 residues. V lost 0 bases to trimming and J lost 5 bases; unmatched junction nucleotides: 17. The CDR3 spells CASSLALQGSGRAGLTGELFF. The CDR3 DNA reads as TGTGCCAGCAGCTTAGCCCTACAGGGTAGCGGGAGGGCCGGATTAACCGGGGAGCTGTTTTTT.

This clone is labeled medium-sized (0.01 to 0.1%). V and J are TRBV6-1 and TRBJ1-1, with D perhaps TRBD1 (5 bases). The CDR3 extends over 11 amino acids. V was cut by 10 bases and J by 5 bases, with 11 bases left in between. CDR1 is MNHNS and CDR2 is SASEGT in the germline V gene. The CDR3 is CATWRGTEAFF. The CDR3 DNA reads TGTGCCACCTGGAGGGGAACTGAAGCTTTCTTT.

In this sample, this clone turned up many times. The V and J genes are TRBV30 and TRBJ1-4, with 7 bases lining up with TRBD1. V lost 7 bases and J lost 4; bases outside the gene matches: 6. This CDR3 is 13 amino acids long. Germline lookup yields CDR1 GTSNPN and CDR2 SVGIG (reference sequence). CDR3 bases: TGTGCCTCGAGGGACAGCCTTAATGAAAAACTGTTTTTT. Translation: CASRDSLNEKLFF.

V usage is TRBV20-1 and J usage is TRBJ2-7, with D hard to call. The CDR3 is 15 amino acids. Germline V lookup: CDR1 DFQATT, CDR2 SNEGSKA (reference sequence). The V gene lost 0 bases and the J gene lost 2 bases, with 14 bases spanning the gap. In DNA, the CDR3 is TGCAGTGCTAGAGATCCCACATTGGCGGCCTACGAGCAGTACGTC. Protein: CSARDPTLAAYEQYV.

This clone was counted many times. The chain couples TRBV29-1 to TRBJ1-1; D not resolved. V was cut by 3 bases and J by 7 bases, with 18 bases left in between. The CDR3 totals 14 residues. CDR1 is SQVTM, CDR2 ANQGSEA, per germline. The CDR3 nucleotides read TGCAGCGTTGAGGGAGACATGCTCCCCTATGAAGCTTTCTTT. Its protein is CSVEGDMLPYEAFF.

This clone was detected a few times. One junction end does not reproduce the germline sequence, and a read error may be involved. The V call is TRBV6-1, the J call TRBJ2-1, with D possibly being TRBD2 (6 bases). CDR1 is MNHNS and CDR2 is SASEGT in the germline V gene. The CDR3 sequence is 16 residues long. CDR3 coding DNA: TGTACCAGCAGACCCCGAAGCGGGTATGTTGTCGTTGAGCAGTTCTTC. Translating gives CTSRPRSGYVVVEQFF.

V gene TRBV11-2 combines with J gene TRBJ1-2, with D hard to call. With 1 base removed from V and 4 bases from J, the gap between germline ends came to 10 bases. Per the germline V gene, CDR1 is SGHAT and CDR2 is FQNNGV. The CDR3 extends over 14 amino acids. CDR3 region: CASSLGVDTYGYTF. The CDR3 DNA reads as TGTGCCAGCAGCTTAGGGGTAGACACCTATGGCTACACCTTC.

This clone was counted a single time. The CDR3 ends on some other residue instead of the conserved phenylalanine or tryptophan, so this is likely a read error. No DNA is shown, since the ends of the CDR3 on it are uncertain; the CDR3 is the one TCRdb lists. The rearrangement joins TRBV7-9 to TRBJ1-2; the table gives TRBD1 as D, unverified against the DNA. The germline CDR1 and CDR2 sequences are SEHNR and FQNEAQ (reference sequence). The CDR3 extends over 14 residues, inclusive of both ends. The CDR3 here is CASSLVKGDYGYNC.

This clone was counted between two and nine times. J is TRBJ1-3 and V is TRBV6-1; TRBD1 is a possible D gene (6 bases). Germline CDR1 is MNHNS and CDR2 is SASEGT. CDR3 length: 14 residues. Trimming pared 11 bases from V and 5 bases from J, leaving 19 bases between. CDR3 nucleotides: TGTGCCTTCAAAAATGACAGGATGAGAAACACCATATATTTT. It yields the protein CAFKNDRMRNTIYF.

The rearrangement joins TRBV20-1 to TRBJ2-3, with 8 bases fitting TRBD2. This CDR3 contains 15 residues. The V and J ends lost 2 bases and 6 bases, in that order; junction bases with no gene match: 10. Germline V gene sequence: CDR1 DFQATT, CDR2 SNEGSKA (reference sequence). In nucleotides, the CDR3 is TGCAGTGCTAGATCGCCAGCGGGGGCCACGGATACGCAGTATTTT. Protein sequence: CSARSPAGATDTQYF.

Relative to its sample, this clone is medium-sized. The V gene is TRBV12-3 or TRBV12-4, the J gene TRBJ2-3; D is tentatively TRBD1 or TRBD2 (6 bases each). The CDR3 length is 13 residues. V lost 6 bases and J 4 bases, leaving 11 bases between the germline ends. This chain's CDR3 is CASSPRGPDTQYF. In DNA form, the CDR3 reads TGTGCCAGCAGCCCTCGGGGGCCAGATACGCAGTATTTT.

This clone was detected many times. V gene TRBV14 combines with J gene TRBJ2-3, with D hard to call. The V gene lost 0 bases and the J gene lost 8 bases, with 18 bases spanning the gap. Germline V gene lookup returns CDR1 SGHDN and CDR2 FVKESK. The CDR3 totals 16 residues. This chain's CDR3 is CASSQDRRRTLGTQYF. The CDR3, as DNA: TGTGCCAGCAGCCAAGATAGACGCAGGACCCTTGGTACGCAGTATTTT.

The chain uses TRBV24-1 and TRBJ2-1, with D possibly being TRBD1 (6 bases). This CDR3 is built from 16 residues. Germline V gives CDR1 KGHDR, CDR2 SFDVKD. V was clipped by 4 bases and J by 0 bases, with 12 bases between them. The DNA for the CDR3 is TGTGCCACCAGTGAGAACAGGGCGAGCTCCTACAATGAGCAGTTCTTC. It codes for CATSENRASSYNEQFF.

This clone was recorded many times. V and J are TRBV24-1 and TRBJ2-5, with D possibly being TRBD1 (6 bases). The V end lost 2 bases, the J end lost 5 bases, and 11 bases lay between the germline ends. CDR1 is KGHDR and CDR2 is SFDVKD in the germline V gene. The CDR3 length is 14 residues. The CDR3 region is CATSDSGAVETQYF. The DNA of the CDR3 is TGTGCCACCAGTGATTCAGGGGCCGTGGAGACCCAGTACTTC.

This clone has at least ten counts. The V and J genes are TRBV20-1 and TRBJ2-3; D unresolved. Trimming removed 4 bases at V and 4 bases at J, with 18 bases between. Germline CDR1 and CDR2: DFQATT and SNEGSKA (reference sequence). The length of the CDR3 is 15 residues. CDR3 nucleotide sequence: TGCAGTGCTACCTCGGTAGTCAGTTTGGCAGATACGCAGTATTTT. This translates into CSATSVVSLADTQYF.

This clone appeared a single time. An end of the junction does not agree with germline; a read error may underlie this. CDR3 in DNA: TGCAGTGCGCCAAAGGCGGGGACTAGGGGGATTTACAATGAGAAGTTCTTC. This gives the protein CSAPKAGTRGIYNEKFF. This chain connects TRBV20-1 to TRBJ2-1; 8 bases are a match to TRBD2. The CDR3 is 17 amino acids. Germline assignment: CDR1 DFQATT and CDR2 SNEGSKA (reference sequence).

In this sample, this clone turned up many times. This chain uses TRBV10-2 with TRBJ2-3; 10 nucleotides match TRBD2. Trimming took 3 bases from V and 1 from J; bases not matched to a gene: 7. CDR3 length: 17 amino acids. Per the germline V gene, CDR1 is WSHSY and CDR2 is SAAADI. CDR3 loop: CASSEPPGLAGTDTQYF. The CDR3 bases are TGCGCCAGCAGTGAACCCCCAGGACTAGCGGGCACAGATACGCAGTATTTT.

This clone was counted ten times or more. The chain carries TRBV28 and TRBJ2-1; 14 nucleotides line up with TRBD2. Per the germline V gene, CDR1 is MDHEN and CDR2 is SYDVKM. Germline trimming cut 6 bases from V and 0 bases from J; bases unmatched to any gene: 13. The CDR3 extends over 20 amino acids. This CDR3 reads CASSYPLRLAGGSSYNEQFF. The CDR3 DNA reads as TGTGCCAGCAGCTACCCTTTAAGACTAGCGGGGGGGAGCTCCTACAATGAGCAGTTCTTC.

Comments on this clone: A clone one base away is much larger, so this may be a read error. Other DNA sequences in the sample encode the same CDR3. This rearrangement joins TRBV9 to TRBJ2-1; the match to TRBD1 covers 8 bases. V was clipped by 2 bases and J by 5 bases; unmatched bases: 12. CDR3 length: 17 residues. Germline V CDR1 and CDR2: SGDLS, YYNGEE. CDR3 nucleotide sequence: TGTGCCAGCAGCGTGCCCGACGGTGGACAGGGTAACAATGAGCAGTTCTTC. Protein product: CASSVPDGGQGNNEQFF. Full variable domain (remainder filled in from reference TRBV9 and TRBJ2-1): DSGVTQTPKHLITATGQRVTLRCSPRSGDLSVYWYQQSLDQGLQFLIQYYNGEERAKGNILERFSAQQFPDLHSELNLSSLELGDSALYFCASSVPDGGQGNNEQFFGPGTRLTVL.

The V call is TRBV20-1, the J call TRBJ2-7; D possibly corresponds to TRBD1 (5 bases). The germline gives CDR1 DFQATT, CDR2 SNEGSKA (reference sequence). V gave up 4 bases and J gave up 2 bases, with 18 bases separating them. The length of the CDR3 is 15 residues. CDR3 nucleotide sequence: TGCAGTGCTATATCTCAGGGTTCCAGAACCTACGAGCAGTACTTC. Its translation: CSAISQGSRTYEQYF.

The J gene is TRBJ1-2, the V gene TRBV20-1, with TRBD1 matching 8 bases. CDR3 length equals 13 residues. Trimming at V came to 3 bases and at J to 4 bases, leaving 4 bases not matched to a gene. Germline V CDR1 and CDR2: DFQATT, SNEGSKA (reference sequence). CDR3 loop: CSARDRESYGYTF. CDR3 coding DNA: TGCAGTGCTAGGGACAGGGAAAGCTATGGCTACACCTTC.

This clone was detected ten times or more. The V gene is TRBV18, the J gene TRBJ1-5; D might be TRBD1 (5 bases). The CDR3 spans 13 residues. Looked up from germline, CDR1 is KGHSH and CDR2 is LQKENI. The ends were cut back, 5 bases at V and 0 bases at J, with 5 bases in the middle. For the CDR3, the DNA is TGTGCCAGCTCAGGGGCTAGCAATCAGCCCCAGCATTTT. This translates into CASSGASNQPQHF. Based on the CDR3 plus reference TRBV18 and TRBJ1-5, the full variable domain is NAGVMQNPRHLVRRRGQEARLRCSPMKGHSHVYWYRQLPEEGLKFMVYLQKENIIDESGMPKERFSAEFPKEGPSILRIQQVVRGDSAAYFCASSGASNQPQHFGDGTRLSIL.

This clone was recorded many times. This chain joins TRBV6-1 and TRBJ1-4; no firm D call. This CDR3 comprises 14 residues. CDR1 MNHNS and CDR2 SASEGT come from the germline V gene. V lost 6 bases to trimming and J lost 10 bases, with 18 bases between them. CDR3 sequence reads: CASRYIIDPGKLFF. CDR3 bases: TGTGCCAGCAGATATATCATAGACCCGGGAAAACTGTTTTTT.

Relative to its sample, this clone is medium-sized. The chain couples TRBV6-1 to TRBJ2-5; tentatively, D is TRBD1 (6 bases). The V gene lost 7 bases and the J gene lost 0 bases, with 12 bases spanning the gap. Per germline, CDR1 MNHNS and CDR2 SASEGT. The CDR3 is 14 residues long. CDR3 coding DNA: TGTGCCAGCACTCAAAGGGGGTACCAAGAGACCCAGTACTTC. Translation gives CASTQRGYQETQYF.

By sample share, this clone is medium-sized. V usage is TRBV7-2 and J usage is TRBJ2-1; 8 bases map to TRBD2. The CDR3 contains 15 residues. CDR1 SGHTA and CDR2 FQGNSA come from the germline V gene. V shed 6 bases, J shed 5 bases, and the junction held 9 bases outside the gene matches. The CDR3 loop is CASSSQAGEHNEQFF. The CDR3 bases are TGTGCCAGCAGTTCCCAAGCGGGAGAGCACAATGAGCAGTTCTTC.

Remarks on this clone: This CDR3 fails to terminate in the conserved phenylalanine or tryptophan, so it likely reflects a read error. The chain carries TRBV2 and TRBJ1-5, with no clear D. Per germline, CDR1 SNHLY and CDR2 FYNNEI. The CDR3 covers 14 residues. The CDR3 sequence is CASRKGNSKQPQHV. Here the CDR3 DNA reads TGTGCCAGCAGAAAGGGAAATAGCAAGCAGCCCCAGCATGTT.

This clone was picked up many times. The CDR3 sequence: CASSLSVASGANVLTF. The CDR3 DNA sequence: TGTGCCAGCAGCTTGTCCGTAGCCTCTGGGGCCAACGTCCTGACTTTC. The chain recombines TRBV5-4 with TRBJ2-6; D not resolved. The CDR3 covers 16 residues. Germline CDR1 and CDR2: SGHNT and YYREEE (reference sequence). V dropped 1 base and J dropped 0 bases, with 8 bases sitting between them.